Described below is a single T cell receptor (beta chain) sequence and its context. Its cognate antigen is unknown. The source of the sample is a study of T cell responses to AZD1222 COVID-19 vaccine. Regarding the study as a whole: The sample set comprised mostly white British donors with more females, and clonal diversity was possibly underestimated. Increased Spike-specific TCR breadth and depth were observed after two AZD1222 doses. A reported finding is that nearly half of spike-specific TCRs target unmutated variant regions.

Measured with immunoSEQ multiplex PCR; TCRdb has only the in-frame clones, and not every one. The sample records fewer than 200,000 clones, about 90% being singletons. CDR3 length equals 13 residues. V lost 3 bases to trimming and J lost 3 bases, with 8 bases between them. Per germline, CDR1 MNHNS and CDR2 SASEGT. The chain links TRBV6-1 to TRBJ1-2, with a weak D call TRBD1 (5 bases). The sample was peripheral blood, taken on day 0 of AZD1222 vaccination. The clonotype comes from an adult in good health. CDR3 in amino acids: CASSDRVDYGYTF. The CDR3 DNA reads TGTGCCAGCAGTGACAGGGTTGACTATGGCTACACCTTC.